A single sample is the source of the 30 T cell receptor beta chains below, sequenced in a study of shared clonotypes between healthy human individuals. Some clones are missing from TCRdb's copy, which holds only in-frame ones; the method was immunoSEQ multiplex PCR. In the table there are 1.4 million to 1.5 million clones, around 97% of which are singletons. The material sequenced was naive CD4+ T cells sorted from blood. As for subset: CD45RA+ positively selected. The origin of the receptors is a man aged 25 to 45 in good health.

The rearrangement uses TRBV9 and TRBJ2-3; D perhaps matches TRBD2 (5 bases). Germline V gene lookup returns CDR1 SGDLS and CDR2 YYNGEE. V was clipped by 0 bases and J by 1 base, with 12 bases between them. The CDR3 is 16 residues long. The CDR3 here is CASSVVGRGGTDTQYF. The CDR3 bases are TGTGCCAGCAGCGTAGTCGGTCGGGGTGGCACAGATACGCAGTATTTT.

This clone was recorded only once. This sample includes further DNA sequences coding for the same CDR3. The chain is built from TRBV28 and TRBJ2-1; D call uncertain. The CDR3 has 15 residues. CDR1 and CDR2 (germline): MDHEN, SYDVKM. V lost 3 bases and J lost 0, with 9 bases in between. CDR3 bases: TGTGCCAGCAGTTTTGGTGGAAGCTCCTACAATGAGCAGTTCTTC. Its protein product is CASSFGGSSYNEQFF.

CDR3 bases: TGTGCCAGCAGTTCCGGGACGGCAAACACTGAAGCTTTCTTT. It encodes CASSSGTANTEAFF. The V and J genes are TRBV5-4 and TRBJ1-1; the D gene is possibly TRBD1 (5 bases). This CDR3 region has 14 residues. The V end lost 5 bases, the J end lost 2 bases, and 13 bases lay between the germline ends. Germline V gene data show CDR1 as SGHNT and CDR2 as YYREEE (reference sequence).

V usage is TRBV11-2 and J usage is TRBJ2-2; a possible D gene is TRBD1 (6 bases). This CDR3 spans 16 amino acids. The V gene's germline CDR1 is SGHAT and CDR2 FQNNGV. With 5 bases removed from V and 4 bases from J, the gap between germline ends came to 17 bases. The CDR3 bases are TGTGCCAGCAGCCGACAAGACACAGGGATCACCGGGGAGCTGTTTTTT. Translating it yields CASSRQDTGITGELFF.

This CDR3 reads CASSAQGTLPYGYTF. In DNA form, the CDR3 reads TGCGCCAGCAGCGCACAGGGGACTCTACCTTATGGCTACACCTTC. The V and J genes are TRBV5-1 and TRBJ1-2; 7 bases are a match to TRBD1. CDR3 length: 15 residues. Per germline, CDR1 SGHRS and CDR2 YFSETQ. Losses at the gene ends were 4 bases for V and 5 bases for J; bases not matched to a gene: 11.

The gene calls are TRBV9 and TRBJ1-5; a possible D gene is TRBD1 (5 bases). In germline, CDR1 is SGDLS, CDR2 YYNGEE. V dropped 0 bases and J dropped 7 bases, with 14 bases sitting between them. This CDR3 spans 15 amino acids. This CDR3 is CASSVDDSRSQPQHF. In DNA, the CDR3 is TGTGCCAGCAGCGTAGACGACAGCAGGTCCCAGCCCCAGCATTTT.

The chain uses TRBV10-1 and TRBJ2-2; D is unresolved. The CDR3 runs 13 residues. Germline lookup yields CDR1 WNHNN and CDR2 SYGVQD (reference sequence). V lost 6 bases, J lost 6 bases, and 11 bases lay in between. The CDR3 region is CASRPTGSGELFF. CDR3 sequence (DNA): TGCGCCAGCAGACCAACCGGGTCCGGGGAGCTGTTTTTT.

V gene TRBV15 combines with J gene TRBJ2-7, with 10 bases lining up with TRBD2. In germline, CDR1 is LNHNV, CDR2 YYDKDF (reference sequence). V gave up 0 bases and J gave up 6 bases; unmatched junction bases: 8. The length of the CDR3 is 16 residues. As DNA, the CDR3 is TGTGCCACCAGCAGAGATCTCCCTAGCGGGAGACGCGAGCAGTACTTC. Amino acid sequence: CATSRDLPSGRREQYF.

This clone has only a few counts. The chain recombines TRBV9 with TRBJ2-7, with D possibly being TRBD1 (6 bases). The ends were cut back, 4 bases at V and 4 bases at J, with 12 bases in the middle. Germline values: CDR1 SGDLS, CDR2 YYNGEE. This CDR3 contains 13 residues. The CDR3 loop reads CASSRTQGYEQYF. CDR3 nucleotide sequence: TGTGCCAGCAGCAGAACCCAGGGGTACGAGCAGTACTTC.

J is TRBJ2-5 and V is TRBV5-1; TRBD1 matches 10 bases. Per the germline V gene, CDR1 is SGHRS and CDR2 is YFSETQ. The ends lost 5 bases at V and 4 bases at J; junction bases unmatched: 5. The CDR3 covers 14 residues. CDR3: CASRPGTGVETQYF. The CDR3 DNA reads TGCGCCAGCAGGCCAGGGACAGGGGTAGAGACCCAGTACTTC.

The CDR3 protein is CASSLFGTGYNEQFF. CDR3 in DNA: TGTGCCAGCAGTTTATTCGGGACAGGGTACAATGAGCAGTTCTTC. V is TRBV27 and J is TRBJ2-1; 9 positions match TRBD1. Germline CDR1 reads MNHEY; CDR2 reads SMNVEV (reference sequence). With 1 base clipped from V and 4 bases from J, the junction kept 2 bases outside the gene matches. This CDR3 comprises 15 residues.

CDR3 DNA: TGTGCCAGCAGCTTAGGGCTTCTCCGCTCCTACGAGCAGTACTTC. Residues: CASSLGLLRSYEQYF. V usage is TRBV11-2 and J usage is TRBJ2-7; D uncertain. Germline V CDR1 and CDR2: SGHAT, FQNNGV. V shed 1 base and J shed 0 bases, with 10 bases lying between them. The CDR3 length is 15 residues.

This rearrangement joins TRBV7-9 to TRBJ2-2; 9 bases fit TRBD1. The CDR3 is 14 residues long. Germline CDR1 is SEHNR and CDR2 is FQNEAQ (reference sequence). V trimming: 4 bases; J trimming: 8 bases; junction bases outside the gene matches: 5. The CDR3 coding sequence is TGTGCCAGCAGCTCAGGACAGGGGAAGGGGGAGCTGTTTTTT. Translating gives CASSSGQGKGELFF.

The rearrangement links TRBV1 to TRBJ2-1; TRBD1 reflects the table's D call only, with no check against the DNA. TRBV1 is marked as a pseudogene. This CDR3 region has 17 residues. The CDR3 DNA is TGCACCAGCAGCCAAGAAGGTGGAGGGGGCTGCGGCAATGAGCAGTTCTTC. This encodes CTSSQEGGGGCGNEQFF.

The V and J genes are TRBV5-4 and TRBJ1-1, with D perhaps TRBD1 (6 bases). CDR1 is SGHNT and CDR2 is YYREEE in the germline V gene (reference sequence). With 0 bases removed from V and 5 bases from J, the gap between germline ends came to 11 bases. CDR3 length equals 14 residues. CDR3 nucleotides: TGTGCCAGCAGCTTGGGAGGTACAGGGACTGAAGCTTTCTTT. It codes for CASSLGGTGTEAFF.

The chain recombines TRBV9 with TRBJ1-1; tentative D call: TRBD1 (6 bases). CDR1 is SGDLS, CDR2 YYNGEE, per germline. CDR3 size: 16 residues. The V and J ends lost 1 base and 1 base respectively, with 14 bases between them. CDR3 nucleotide sequence: TGTGCCAGCAGCGTACTACGGACAGAGCCGAACACTGAAGCTTTCTTT. Its translation: CASSVLRTEPNTEAFF.

This chain joins TRBV10-1 and TRBJ2-1; no definite D call. CDR1 and CDR2 (germline): WNHNN, SYGVQD (reference sequence). The CDR3 is 13 amino acids. Trimming stripped 1 base from V and 4 bases from J, with 5 bases between. For the CDR3, the DNA is TGCGCCAGCAGTGAGTGGCCTTACAATGAGCAGTTCTTC. Encoded protein: CASSEWPYNEQFF.

With regard to this clone: Within the sample, other DNA sequences also encode this same CDR3. V and J are TRBV5-1 and TRBJ2-7; 12 bases fit TRBD2. Trimming at V came to 1 base and at J to 4 bases, leaving 3 bases not matched to a gene. The length of the CDR3 is 15 residues. Germline loops: CDR1 SGHRS, CDR2 YFSETQ. Written as DNA, the CDR3 is TGCGCCAGCAGCTTGTCTAGCGGGAGGGGGTACGAGCAGTACTTC. This codes for CASSLSSGRGYEQYF.

J is TRBJ2-7 and V is TRBV5-1, with 8 bases identical to TRBD2. Germline lookup yields CDR1 SGHRS and CDR2 YFSETQ. The CDR3 runs to 16 residues. After removal of 4 bases from V and 0 bases from J, the junction contained 9 bases not matched to a gene. CDR3 in DNA: TGCGCCAGCAGCGGGGGACTAGTTGGGCCCTCCTACGAGCAGTACTTC. Translating gives CASSGGLVGPSYEQYF.

This clone was seen a single time. V usage is TRBV19 and J usage is TRBJ1-2; tentative D call: TRBD1 (5 bases). Germline CDR1 and CDR2: LNHDA and SQIVND (reference sequence). The length of the CDR3 is 14 residues. Trimming took 2 bases from V and 3 from J, leaving 10 bases between them. CDR3 amino acids: CASSITRGDYGYTF. DNA for the CDR3: TGTGCCAGTAGTATAACTCGGGGCGACTATGGCTACACCTTC.

V is TRBV28 and J is TRBJ2-7; 7 bases agree with TRBD2. Germline V lookup: CDR1 MDHEN, CDR2 SYDVKM. This CDR3 region has 14 residues. V lost 2 bases, J lost 5 bases, and 6 bases stayed unmatched. The CDR3 here is CASSLEISGDEQYF. As DNA, the CDR3 is TGTGCCAGCAGTTTAGAGATCAGCGGGGACGAGCAGTACTTC.

Comments on this clone: Other DNA sequences in this specimen translate into the identical CDR3. The genes are TRBV6-1 and TRBJ2-7; unclear D gene. Germline-derived CDR1 and CDR2 are MNHNS and SASEGT. The CDR3 extends over 11 amino acids. Trimming stripped 6 bases from V and 3 bases from J, with 6 bases between. The CDR3 spells CASRVLYEQYF. In DNA, the CDR3 is TGTGCCAGCAGGGTTCTCTACGAGCAGTACTTC.

The chain joins TRBV4-2 to TRBJ2-7; D possibly corresponds to TRBD2 (5 bases). V was trimmed by 1 base and J by 1 base, leaving 11 bases between them. Germline assignment: CDR1 LGHNA and CDR2 YNFKEQ. The CDR3 extends over 15 amino acids. The CDR3 bases are TGTGCCAGCAGCCAAGCAGGCTCGGGATCCTACGAGCAGTACTTC. Its protein product is CASSQAGSGSYEQYF.

J is TRBJ2-2 and V is TRBV6-5; D is uncertain. The CDR3 is 13 amino acids. Germline values: CDR1 MNHEY, CDR2 SVGAGI. Trimming shortened V by 8 bases and J by 7 bases, and 14 bases separated the two germline ends. The CDR3 nucleotides are TGTGCCAGCGTAGGGCAGAGAGGCGGGGAGCTGTTTTTT. This sequence encodes CASVGQRGGELFF.

V gene TRBV6-5 combines with J gene TRBJ2-7; 7 bases agree with TRBD1. Germline lookup yields CDR1 MNHEY and CDR2 SVGAGI. The junction had 9 bases not matched to a gene; V was cut back by 7 bases and J by 0 bases. There are 15 residues in the CDR3. DNA of the CDR3: TGTGCCAGCACCAAACAGGGGCTAAGCTCCTACGAGCAGTACTTC. Protein sequence: CASTKQGLSSYEQYF.

The CDR3 here is CASSLPGTGGRYGYTF. The DNA of the CDR3 is TGTGCCAGCAGCTTGCCCGGGACAGGGGGTCGCTATGGCTACACCTTC. The genes are TRBV7-2 and TRBJ1-2; 11 nucleotides agree with TRBD1. The CDR3 spans 16 residues. V shed 3 bases, J shed 4 bases, and the junction held 7 bases outside the gene matches. Germline V gives CDR1 SGHTA, CDR2 FQGNSA.

The chain links TRBV5-4 to TRBJ2-7; D is unclear. CDR3 length: 14 amino acids. From germline, CDR1 is SGHNT and CDR2 YYREEE (reference sequence). V lost 2 bases and J 1 base, leaving 10 bases between the germline ends. CDR3 amino acids: CASSLDPDSYEQYF. As DNA, the CDR3 is TGTGCCAGCAGCTTAGACCCGGATTCCTACGAGCAGTACTTC.

The J gene is TRBJ1-4, the V gene TRBV4-3; D is possibly TRBD1 (6 bases). There are 18 residues in the CDR3. Between the trimmed V and J ends, which lost 4 bases and 3 bases, there was a span of 21 bases. Germline V gives CDR1 LGHNA, CDR2 YSLEER. The CDR3 region has the DNA TGCGCCAGCAGCCCCTCACTATACCCGACAGGCCCTAATGAAAAACTGTTTTTT. Translated: CASSPSLYPTGPNEKLFF.

The V and J genes are TRBV5-1 and TRBJ2-5; 7 positions agree with TRBD1. CDR3 length: 14 amino acids. Germline loops: CDR1 SGHRS, CDR2 YFSETQ. Unmatched junction bases numbered 10, after V lost 4 bases and J lost 7 bases. The CDR3: CASSTGQLGWTQYF. The CDR3 bases are TGCGCCAGCAGCACGGGACAGCTGGGATGGACCCAGTACTTC.

This chain connects TRBV2 to TRBJ2-5; 11 bases fit TRBD2. Germline-derived CDR1 and CDR2 are SNHLY and FYNNEI. This CDR3 spans 15 amino acids. Germline trimming cut 5 bases from V and 4 bases from J; bases unmatched to any gene: 6. The CDR3 sequence: CASSWVAGGPETQYF. For the CDR3, the DNA is TGTGCCAGCAGTTGGGTAGCGGGAGGGCCAGAGACCCAGTACTTC.